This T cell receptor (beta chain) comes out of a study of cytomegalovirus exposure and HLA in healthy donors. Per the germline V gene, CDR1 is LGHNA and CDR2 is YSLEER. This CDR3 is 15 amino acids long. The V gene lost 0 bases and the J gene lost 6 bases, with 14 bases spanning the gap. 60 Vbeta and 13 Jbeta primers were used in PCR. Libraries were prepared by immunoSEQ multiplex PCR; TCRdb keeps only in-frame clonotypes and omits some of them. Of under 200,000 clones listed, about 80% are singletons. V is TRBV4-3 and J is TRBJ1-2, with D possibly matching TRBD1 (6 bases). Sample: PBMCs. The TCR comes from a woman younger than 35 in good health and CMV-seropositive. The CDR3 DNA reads TGCGCCAGCAGCCAAGAGTACAGGGTGAGGGATGGCTACACCTTC. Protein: CASSQEYRVRDGYTF.